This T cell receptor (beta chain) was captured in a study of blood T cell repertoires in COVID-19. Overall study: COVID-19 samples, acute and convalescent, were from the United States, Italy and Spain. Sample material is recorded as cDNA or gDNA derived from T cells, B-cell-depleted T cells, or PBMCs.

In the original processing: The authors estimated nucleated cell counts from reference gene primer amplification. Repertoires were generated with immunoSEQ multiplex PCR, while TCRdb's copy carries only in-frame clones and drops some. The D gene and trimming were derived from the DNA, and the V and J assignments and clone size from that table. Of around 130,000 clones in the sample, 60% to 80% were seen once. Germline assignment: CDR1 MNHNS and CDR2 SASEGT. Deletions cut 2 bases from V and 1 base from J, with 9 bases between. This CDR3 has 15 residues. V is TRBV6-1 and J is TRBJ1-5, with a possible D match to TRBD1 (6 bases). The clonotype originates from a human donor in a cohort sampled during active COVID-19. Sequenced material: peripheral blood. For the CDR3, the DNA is TGTGCCAGCAGTGAACCAAGGGGGAGCAATCAGCCCCAGCATTTT. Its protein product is CASSEPRGSNQPQHF.